This record covers a single T cell receptor (beta chain). What it binds is not known. Blood was collected once per donor into heparin, averaging around 120 mL. The sample is drawn from a study of beta chain features in type 1 diabetes. Study-wide results and limits: Moderate yet significant TCRB CDR3 shortening was seen in Type 1 diabetes patients in all four CD4+ subsets. In cDNA sequencing, cells with high TCR expression could be over-represented.

There are 15 residues in the CDR3. Trimming removed 5 bases from V and 1 base from J, with 14 bases in between. Germline V gene sequence: CDR1 MNHNS, CDR2 SASEGT. Expressed TCRB transcripts were sequenced because the entire RNA isolate underwent reverse transcription. Profiling relied on immunoSEQ multiplex PCR, and the TCRdb table lists in-frame clones only, not all of them. The sample has fewer than 20,000 clones, more than 60% seen once. This receptor was identified in a man aged 25-40 years with type 1 diabetes. The chain uses TRBV6-1 and TRBJ1-1, with a tentative D call TRBD1 (5 bases). Material: Tregs from blood. CDR3 coding DNA: TGTGCCAGCAGTAAAGGGGAAAGGGGGAACACTGAAGCTTTCTTT. Translation gives CASSKGERGNTEAFF.